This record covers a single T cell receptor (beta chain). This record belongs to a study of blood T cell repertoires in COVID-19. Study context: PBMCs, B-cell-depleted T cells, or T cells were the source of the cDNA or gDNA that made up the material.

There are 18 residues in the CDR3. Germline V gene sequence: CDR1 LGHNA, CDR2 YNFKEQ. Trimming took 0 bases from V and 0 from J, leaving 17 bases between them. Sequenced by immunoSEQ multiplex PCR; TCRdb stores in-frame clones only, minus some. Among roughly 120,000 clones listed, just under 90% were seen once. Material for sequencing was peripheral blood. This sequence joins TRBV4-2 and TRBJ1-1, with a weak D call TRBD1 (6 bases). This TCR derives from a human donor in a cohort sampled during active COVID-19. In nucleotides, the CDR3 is TGTGCCAGCAGCCAAGAACGGTTCTGGGGGCAGATGAACACTGAAGCTTTCTTT. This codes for CASSQERFWGQMNTEAFF.